This T cell receptor (beta chain) came from a study of blood T cell repertoires in COVID-19. Looking at the study overall: Material from acute and convalescent COVID-19 was sourced from the United States, Italy and Spain.

The CDR3 runs to 16 residues. Deletions cut 1 base from V and 2 bases from J, with 12 bases between. Looked up from germline, CDR1 is MNHNS and CDR2 is SASEGT. TCRdb's copy holds only in-frame clones and misses some; the assay was immunoSEQ multiplex PCR. In the table there are more than 90,000 clones, approximately 80% of which are singletons. The chain links TRBV6-1 to TRBJ1-3; maybe TRBD1 (5 bases). The sequence came from a woman aged 65 to 85 with acute or convalescent COVID-19. The sequenced material came from peripheral blood. CDR3 amino acids: CASSEGSREPGNTIYF. The CDR3 bases are TGTGCCAGCAGTGAAGGATCCAGGGAACCTGGAAACACCATATATTTT.